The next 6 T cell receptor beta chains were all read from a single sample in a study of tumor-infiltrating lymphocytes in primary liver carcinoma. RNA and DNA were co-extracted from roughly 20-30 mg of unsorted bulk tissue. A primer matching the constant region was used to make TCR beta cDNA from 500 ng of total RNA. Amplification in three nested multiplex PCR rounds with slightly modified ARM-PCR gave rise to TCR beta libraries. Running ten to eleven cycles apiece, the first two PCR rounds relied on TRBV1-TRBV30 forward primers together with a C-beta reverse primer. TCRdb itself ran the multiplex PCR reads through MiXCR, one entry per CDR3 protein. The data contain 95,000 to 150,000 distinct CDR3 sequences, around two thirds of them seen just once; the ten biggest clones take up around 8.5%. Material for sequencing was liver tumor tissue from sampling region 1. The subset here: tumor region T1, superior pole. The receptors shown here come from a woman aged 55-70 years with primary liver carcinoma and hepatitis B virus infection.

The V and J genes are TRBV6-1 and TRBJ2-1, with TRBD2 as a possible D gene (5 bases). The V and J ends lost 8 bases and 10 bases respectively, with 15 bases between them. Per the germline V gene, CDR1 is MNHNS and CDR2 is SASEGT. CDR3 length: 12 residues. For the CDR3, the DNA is TGTGCCAGCGGGAGACTATCGTCCGAGCAGTTCTTC. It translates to CASGRLSSEQFF.

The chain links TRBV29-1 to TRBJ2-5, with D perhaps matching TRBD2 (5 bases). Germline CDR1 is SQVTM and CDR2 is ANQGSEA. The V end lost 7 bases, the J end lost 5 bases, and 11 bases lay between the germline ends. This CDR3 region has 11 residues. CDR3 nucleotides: TGCAGCGGCGGGTTCAGGGAGACCCAGTACTTC. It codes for CSGGFRETQYF.

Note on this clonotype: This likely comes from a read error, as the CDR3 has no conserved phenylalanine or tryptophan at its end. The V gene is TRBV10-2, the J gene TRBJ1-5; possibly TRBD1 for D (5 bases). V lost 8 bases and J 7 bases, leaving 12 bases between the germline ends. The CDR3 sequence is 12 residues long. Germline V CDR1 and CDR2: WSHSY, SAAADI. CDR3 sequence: CASGTADQPQHL. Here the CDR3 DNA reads TGCGCCAGCGGGACTGCCGACCAGCCCCAGCATCTT.

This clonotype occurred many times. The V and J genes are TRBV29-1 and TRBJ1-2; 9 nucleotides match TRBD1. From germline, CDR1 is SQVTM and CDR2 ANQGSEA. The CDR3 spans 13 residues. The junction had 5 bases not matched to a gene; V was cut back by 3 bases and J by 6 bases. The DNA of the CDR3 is TGCAGCGTTGATGAACAGGGGGCGCATGGCTACACCTTC. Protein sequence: CSVDEQGAHGYTF.

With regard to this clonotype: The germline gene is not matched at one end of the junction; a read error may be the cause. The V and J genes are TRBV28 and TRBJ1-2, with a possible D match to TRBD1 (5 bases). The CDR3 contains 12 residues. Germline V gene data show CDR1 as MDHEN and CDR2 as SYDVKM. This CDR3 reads CASRPGRDGNTF. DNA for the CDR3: TGTGCCAGCAGGCCAGGGAGGGATGGCAACACCTTC.

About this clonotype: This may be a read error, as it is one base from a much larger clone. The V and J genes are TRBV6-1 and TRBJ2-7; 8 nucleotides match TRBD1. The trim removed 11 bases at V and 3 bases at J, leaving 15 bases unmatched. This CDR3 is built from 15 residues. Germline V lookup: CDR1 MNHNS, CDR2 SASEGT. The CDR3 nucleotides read TGTGCCGGCACCTTCGGACAGGGCGCCGGCTACGAGCAGTACTTC. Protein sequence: CAGTFGQGAGYEQYF.